This entry lists 20 T cell receptor beta chains sequenced from one sample in a study of T-cell memory formation after mild COVID-19. TCRdb analysed the 5' RACE reads with MiXCR anew, one entry per CDR3 protein. The table shows hundreds of thousands of distinct CDR3 sequences, with about 22% occurring only once. The source material was PBMCs or a T cell subset sorted from them (not recorded which). Receptors originate from an adult woman who had mild COVID-19 (a few samples of this study predate the infection). Cell type and time point are not known.

The V call is TRBV20-1, the J call TRBJ2-1; possibly TRBD2 for D (6 bases). This CDR3 contains 14 residues. Germline CDR1 DFQATT, CDR2 SNEGSKA (reference sequence). The V end was cut by 6 bases, the J end by 8 bases, with 20 bases between. The CDR3 loop reads CSAIRLVAWDEQFF. CDR3 nucleotides: TGCAGTGCGATCAGACTAGTCGCCTGGGATGAGCAGTTCTTC.

This clonotype has only a few counts. This chain uses TRBV20-1 with TRBJ2-1; 8 nucleotides line up with TRBD1. Germline CDR1 DFQATT, CDR2 SNEGSKA (reference sequence). The CDR3 length is 16 residues. Trimming removed 6 bases from V and 3 bases from J; junction bases left unmatched: 13. In DNA form, the CDR3 reads TGCAGTGCCATCGCCCGGGCAGGGGGCAACTACAATGAGCAGTTCTTC. This encodes CSAIARAGGNYNEQFF.

In its sample, this clonotype was seen many times. This chain joins TRBV7-9 and TRBJ1-1, with unresolved D. Germline CDR1 is SEHNR and CDR2 is FQNEAQ (reference sequence). V gave up 2 bases and J gave up 5 bases, with 21 bases separating them. The length of the CDR3 is 17 residues. CDR3 loop: CASSLKPRTRGWTEAFF. The CDR3, as DNA: TGTGCCAGCAGCTTAAAGCCGAGGACCCGGGGTTGGACTGAAGCTTTCTTT.

The chain combines TRBV12-3 or TRBV12-4 with TRBJ2-1; D gene ambiguous. The length of the CDR3 is 14 residues. V was trimmed by 4 bases and J by 4 bases, leaving 11 bases between them. DNA for the CDR3: TGTGCCAGCAGTTCCCGTATGGGTTACAATGAGCAGTTCTTC. Translating gives CASSSRMGYNEQFF.

The genes are TRBV5-5 and TRBJ1-2; 9 nucleotides line up with TRBD1. The CDR3 runs to 16 residues. V was pared by 4 bases and J by 1 base, with 8 bases of the junction left unmatched. CDR1 SGHKS and CDR2 YYEKEE come from the germline V gene (reference sequence). As DNA, the CDR3 is TGTGCCAGCAGCCGACTCGGGACAGGGCTTAACTATGGCTACACCTTC. Protein sequence: CASSRLGTGLNYGYTF.

J is TRBJ2-7 and V is TRBV24-1, with 11 bases lining up with TRBD1. Trimming took 2 bases from V and 1 from J; bases not matched to a gene: 3. The CDR3 runs to 16 residues. CDR1 is KGHDR and CDR2 is SFDVKD in the germline V gene. The CDR3 coding sequence is TGTGCCACCAGTGATTCCGGGACAGGGGGTTCCTACGAGCAGTACTTC. This sequence encodes CATSDSGTGGSYEQYF.

The rearrangement links TRBV7-6 to TRBJ2-2; 8 bases line up with TRBD2. V shed 5 bases and J 7 bases; nucleotides not matched to a gene: 15. Germline V gene data show CDR1 as SGHVS and CDR2 as FNYEAQ. The CDR3 has 17 amino acids. The CDR3 region is CASSPSAAGVYIGELFF. CDR3 nucleotides: TGTGCCAGCAGCCCTAGCGCAGCGGGAGTATACATCGGGGAGCTGTTTTTT.

This clonotype occurred a few times. This sequence joins TRBV29-1 and TRBJ2-7; a possible D gene is TRBD2 (5 bases). The CDR3 covers 14 residues. CDR1 is SQVTM, CDR2 ANQGSEA, per germline. V lost 6 bases to trimming and J lost 2 bases, with 17 bases between them. Here the CDR3 reads CSVLLPGEPYEQYF. CDR3 DNA: TGCAGCGTCCTACTACCCGGGGAACCCTACGAGCAGTACTTC.

The genes are TRBV24-1 and TRBJ1-5; 7 bases align to TRBD1. This CDR3 has 16 amino acids. Germline assignment: CDR1 KGHDR and CDR2 SFDVKD. V was pared by 4 bases and J by 0 bases, with 5 bases of the junction left unmatched. CDR3 in DNA: TGTGCCACCAGTGAGGGGGGACAGTTTAGCAATCAGCCCCAGCATTTT. Translation: CATSEGGQFSNQPQHF.

Note on this clonotype: The junction shows a germline mismatch at one end, possibly a read error. The chain links TRBV14 to TRBJ2-5; unclear D gene. Germline values: CDR1 SGHDN, CDR2 FVKESK. The CDR3 spans 14 residues. The CDR3 reads CASSEDTIGETQYF. The CDR3 DNA reads TGTGCCAGCAGCGAAGATACGATCGGCGAGACCCAGTACTTC.

This clonotype has only a few counts. The CDR3 sequence: CASSSTGTGNYGYTF. The CDR3 DNA reads TGTGCCAGCAGTTCCACCGGGACAGGCAACTATGGCTACACCTTC. V and J are TRBV12-3 or TRBV12-4 and TRBJ1-2, with 8 nucleotides matching TRBD1. V lost 4 bases and J lost 2; bases outside the gene matches: 6. The CDR3 is 15 residues long.

This clonotype was seen at least ten times. The gene calls are TRBV29-1 and TRBJ2-3; unclear D gene. V gave up 3 bases and J gave up 0 bases, with 10 bases separating them. In germline, CDR1 is SQVTM, CDR2 ANQGSEA. The CDR3 sequence is 14 residues long. This CDR3 is CSVDRTSSTDTQYF. The CDR3 nucleotides read TGCAGCGTTGACAGAACCTCTAGCACAGATACGCAGTATTTT.

The chain joins TRBV24-1 to TRBJ2-1, with 9 bases fitting TRBD2. Germline V gene lookup returns CDR1 KGHDR and CDR2 SFDVKD. The CDR3 runs to 15 residues. The J segment lost 7 bases and the V segment lost 5 bases, leaving 8 bases of the junction unmatched. The chain's CDR3 is CATSVQGTSTNEQFF. The CDR3 DNA sequence: TGTGCCACCAGTGTCCAAGGGACTAGCACGAATGAGCAGTTCTTC.

This clonotype was observed a single time. CDR3 nucleotides: TGTGCCAGCAGCCCGACAGGAGATCAAGAGACCCAGTACTTC. As protein: CASSPTGDQETQYF. The chain couples TRBV11-3 to TRBJ2-5, with D maybe TRBD1 (6 bases). Germline V gene lookup returns CDR1 SGHNT and CDR2 YENEEA. Deletions cut 5 bases from V and 2 bases from J, with 12 bases between. The length of the CDR3 is 14 residues.

The table lists this clonotype with a few counts. The chain couples TRBV6-1 to TRBJ1-5; D is unresolved. CDR1 and CDR2 from the germline V gene are MNHNS and SASEGT. Trimming stripped 5 bases from V and 3 bases from J, with 11 bases between. The CDR3 length is 14 residues. CDR3 sequence reads: CASSPPGYNQPQHF. The CDR3 DNA sequence: TGTGCCAGCAGTCCCCCAGGCTACAATCAGCCCCAGCATTTT.

Regarding this clonotype: A much bigger clone sits one base away, suggesting this may be a read error. The chain employs TRBV27 and TRBJ1-2; perhaps TRBD1 as D (5 bases). The V gene's germline CDR1 is MNHEY and CDR2 SMNVEV (reference sequence). This CDR3 has 13 amino acids. The V and J ends lost 3 bases and 5 bases respectively, with 10 bases between them. Here the CDR3 DNA reads TGTGCCAGCAGTTTCGGGCAGGGTTATGGCTACACCTTC. Its translation: CASSFGQGYGYTF.

The chain is built from TRBV14 and TRBJ2-1, with TRBD2 matching over 10 bases. The CDR3 contains 16 residues. Germline lookup yields CDR1 SGHDN and CDR2 FVKESK. The ends lost 4 bases at V and 6 bases at J; junction bases unmatched: 9. CDR3 region: CASSPLLAGVGNEQFF. CDR3 coding DNA: TGTGCCAGCAGCCCCTTGCTAGCGGGAGTCGGCAATGAGCAGTTCTTC.

The chain employs TRBV14 and TRBJ2-5, with D unresolved. The CDR3 contains 12 residues. V was cut by 3 bases and J by 7 bases, with 9 bases left in between. CDR1 and CDR2 from the germline V gene are SGHDN and FVKESK. CDR3 coding DNA: TGTGCCAGCAGCCAGGTGCCCGCGACCCAGTACTTC. Translation: CASSQVPATQYF.

The chain is built from TRBV15 and TRBJ2-4; 7 bases line up with TRBD2. V shed 7 bases and J 3 bases; nucleotides not matched to a gene: 6. CDR3 length equals 14 residues. Germline CDR1 is LNHNV and CDR2 is YYDKDF (reference sequence). This chain's CDR3 is CATNKRDGKNIQYF. As DNA, the CDR3 is TGTGCCACCAACAAGCGGGACGGCAAAAACATTCAGTACTTC.

The chain combines TRBV24-1 with TRBJ2-3, with 8 bases fitting TRBD1. The germline gives CDR1 KGHDR, CDR2 SFDVKD. The ends lost 3 bases at V and 0 bases at J; junction bases unmatched: 4. The CDR3 has 16 amino acids. The DNA for the CDR3 is TGTGCCACCAGTGATCCGACAGGGGTAAGCACAGATACGCAGTATTTT. Translated, it gives CATSDPTGVSTDTQYF.